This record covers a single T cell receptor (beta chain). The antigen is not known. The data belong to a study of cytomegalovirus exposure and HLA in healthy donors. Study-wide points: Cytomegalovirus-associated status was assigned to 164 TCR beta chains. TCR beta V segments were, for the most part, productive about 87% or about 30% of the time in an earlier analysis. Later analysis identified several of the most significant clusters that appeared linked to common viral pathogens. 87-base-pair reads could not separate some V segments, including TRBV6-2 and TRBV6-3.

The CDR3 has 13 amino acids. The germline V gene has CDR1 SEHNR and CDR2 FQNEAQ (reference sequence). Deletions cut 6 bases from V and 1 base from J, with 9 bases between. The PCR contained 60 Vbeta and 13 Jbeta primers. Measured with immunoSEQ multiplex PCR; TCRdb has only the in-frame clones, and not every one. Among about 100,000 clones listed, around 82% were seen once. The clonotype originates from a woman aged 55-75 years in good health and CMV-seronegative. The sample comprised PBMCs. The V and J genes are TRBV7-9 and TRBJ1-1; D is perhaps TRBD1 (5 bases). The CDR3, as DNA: TGTGCCAGCAGTGTGGACACGAACACTGAAGCTTTCTTT. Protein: CASSVDTNTEAFF. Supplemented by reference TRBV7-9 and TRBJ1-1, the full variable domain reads DTGVSQNPRHKITKRGQNVTFRCDPISEHNRLYWYRQTLGQGPEFLTYFQNEAQLEKSRLLSDRFSAERPKGSFSTLEIQRTEQGDSAMYLCASSVDTNTEAFFGQGTRLTVV.